The entry that follows covers one T cell receptor (beta chain) sequence. This sample is drawn from a study of T cell responses to AZD1222 COVID-19 vaccine. Generated by immunoSEQ multiplex PCR, the TCRdb table keeps only in-frame clones and is missing some. The table lists tens of thousands of clones, about 89% of them singletons. The V segment lost 6 bases and the J segment 0 bases; nucleotides outside the gene matches: 8. The CDR3 sequence is 15 residues long. The germline gives CDR1 MNHEY, CDR2 SVGAGI. The specimen comprised peripheral blood, sampled on day 0 of AZD1222 vaccination. The receptor was isolated from an adult in good health. The V gene is TRBV6-5, the J gene TRBJ2-7; TRBD1 matches 7 bases. This CDR3 is CASSADRLLSYEQYF. The CDR3 DNA follows: TGTGCCAGCAGCGCGGACAGGCTACTCTCCTACGAGCAGTACTTC.